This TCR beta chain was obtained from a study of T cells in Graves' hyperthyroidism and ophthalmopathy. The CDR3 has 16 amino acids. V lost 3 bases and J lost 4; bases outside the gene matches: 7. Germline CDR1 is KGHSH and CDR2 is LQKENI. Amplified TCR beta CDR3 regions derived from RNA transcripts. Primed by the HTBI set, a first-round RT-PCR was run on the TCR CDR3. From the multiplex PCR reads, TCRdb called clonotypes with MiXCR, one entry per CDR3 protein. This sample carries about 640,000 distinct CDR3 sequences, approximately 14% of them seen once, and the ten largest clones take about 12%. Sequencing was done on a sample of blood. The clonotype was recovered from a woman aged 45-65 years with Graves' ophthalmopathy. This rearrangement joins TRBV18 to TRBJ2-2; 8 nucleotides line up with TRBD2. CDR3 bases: TGTGCCAGCTCACCCCAGCGGGAGTTAATCACCGGGGAGCTGTTTTTT. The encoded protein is CASSPQRELITGELFF.